Sequencing of this T cell receptor (beta chain) was carried out in a study of cytotoxic CD8 clonotypes in ibrutinib-treated CLL (dated by TCRdb to the early 2020s). Notes on the research overall: In this cohort, approximately 15 patients were treatment-naive and approximately twelve were relapsed/refractory, while some 18 had unmutated IGHV. Longitudinal samples were obtainable from about 30% of the roughly 90 participants in the trial. Responses were partial in approximately 24 patients and complete in 2; after median approximately 69 months follow-up, about 14 stayed in remission and about twelve progressed. Every sample from remission and from progressive disease was obtained while the patients were still on ibrutinib. On average, each sample had about 260,000 productive templates and more than 75,000 productive rearrangements. Cryopreserved peripheral blood mononuclear cells were obtained prior to treatment, at the time of response, and at either disease progression or sustained remission. The response samples were drawn at a median of approximately twelve months into treatment, with a range of about 6 to 36 months. The investigation overall reported the following: At ibrutinib response clonality went up, during sustained remission it held steady, and at progression it dropped back toward baseline. Baseline clonality was found to be higher than that of age-matched healthy donors and was strongly correlated with circulating CD8+ T-cell counts. Sampling times were not matched between sustained-remission and progressing patients, and lymph node repertoires were not studied. Public clonotypes were rare and either contracted or stayed stable during treatment, and the rise in clonality at ibrutinib response reflected the expansion of private clonotypes.

The label giving this sample's time point can be read as: approximately 25 months on ibrutinib. For TCR beta library preparation, roughly 2 micrograms of genomic DNA were extracted from the cryopreserved PBMCs. Longitudinal blood samples from CLL patients on ibrutinib monotherapy were analyzed using high-throughput TCR beta sequencing. Patients were enrolled in a phase 2 open-label single-center ibrutinib monotherapy trial. A MiSeq instrument was used for deep resolution sequencing, which targeted depths ranging from 1 in 1 million up to 1 in 200,000 T cells, with coverage averaging 10x for each clonotype. The immunoSEQ hsTCRB Kit was used to generate the TCR beta libraries. In the paper's pipeline: Data were analyzed with ImmunoSEQ Data Assistant and ImmunoSEQ Analyzer, with V, D and J genes assigned per IMGT definitions. Clonality, which ranges from 0 to 1, was calculated as one minus the normalized Shannon entropy of productive rearrangement frequencies. Only overrepresented clonotypes making up at least 0.05% of each patient's repertoire were included in the public clonotype analysis. Around 12 age-matched healthy donor repertoires from immuneACCESS were used as controls for clonality. Entries here come from immuneACCESS through TCRdb and include only in-frame sequences with V and J called. Some clones fail to appear in such tables; in the studies checked, an unresolved V gene covers under half of the shortfall, and the cause of the remainder is unknown. V, J and clone size are taken as reported in that table, and D and trimming were inferred from the DNA itself. This sample gives over 45,000 clones in total; around 55% of them show up just once. The ten largest clones take up around 21% of the sample.

On this clone: Its antigen remains undetermined. No base quality information exists; no much larger clone differs at one position.

The input for sequencing was PBMCs, taken after 24 months of ibrutinib treatment. The clonotype was recovered from a human donor with chronic lymphocytic leukemia.

CDR3 region: CASRREATGVDTQYF. The sequenced DNA: TGTGCCAGCCGAAGGGAGGCAACCGGGGTAGATACGCAGTATTTT. This sequence uses TRBV2 and TRBJ2-3; possibly the D gene is TRBD2, per 6 matching bases. Taken from the germline V gene, the CDR1 and CDR2 loops are SNHLY and FYNNEI. Inclusive of the bounding cysteine and phenylalanine, the CDR3 is 15 residues long. Kept here is only the CDR3 DNA, which spans 45 bases and is read in frame from base 1. The junction shows trimming of 8 bases on V and 5 bases on J, plus 20 bases between the germline ends.